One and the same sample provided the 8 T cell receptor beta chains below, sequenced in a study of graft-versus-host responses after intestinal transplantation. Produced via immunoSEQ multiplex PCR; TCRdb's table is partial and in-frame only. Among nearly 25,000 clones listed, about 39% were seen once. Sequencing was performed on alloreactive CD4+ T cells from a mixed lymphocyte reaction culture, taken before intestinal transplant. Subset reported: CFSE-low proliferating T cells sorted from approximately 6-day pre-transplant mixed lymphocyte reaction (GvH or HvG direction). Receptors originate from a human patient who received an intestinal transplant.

The CDR3 reads CASSATGPLGGGTQYF. The CDR3 bases are TGTGCCAGCAGTGCGACGGGCCCTTTGGGGGGTGGGACCCAGTACTTC. The chain combines TRBV6-1 with TRBJ2-5; the D gene is possibly TRBD2 (6 bases). The CDR3 totals 16 residues. V was clipped by 4 bases and J by 7 bases, with 22 bases between them. CDR1 and CDR2 (germline): MNHNS, SASEGT.

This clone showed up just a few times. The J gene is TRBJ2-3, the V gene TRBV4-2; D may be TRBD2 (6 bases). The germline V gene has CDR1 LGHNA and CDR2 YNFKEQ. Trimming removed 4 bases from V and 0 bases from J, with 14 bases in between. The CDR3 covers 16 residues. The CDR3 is CASSRERAASTDTQYF. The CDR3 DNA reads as TGTGCCAGCAGCCGGGAGCGGGCAGCTAGCACAGATACGCAGTATTTT.

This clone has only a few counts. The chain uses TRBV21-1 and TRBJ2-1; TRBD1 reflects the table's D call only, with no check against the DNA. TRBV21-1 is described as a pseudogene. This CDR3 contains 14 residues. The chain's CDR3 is CASSTGQEGNEQFF. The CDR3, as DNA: TGTGCCAGCAGCACGGGACAGGAGGGCAATGAGCAGTTCTTC.

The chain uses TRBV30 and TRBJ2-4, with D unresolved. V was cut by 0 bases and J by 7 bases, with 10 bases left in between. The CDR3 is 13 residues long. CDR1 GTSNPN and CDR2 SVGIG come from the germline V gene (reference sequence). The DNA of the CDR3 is TGTGCCTGGAGTGTAACACGCTGGAACATTCAGTACTTC. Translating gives CAWSVTRWNIQYF.

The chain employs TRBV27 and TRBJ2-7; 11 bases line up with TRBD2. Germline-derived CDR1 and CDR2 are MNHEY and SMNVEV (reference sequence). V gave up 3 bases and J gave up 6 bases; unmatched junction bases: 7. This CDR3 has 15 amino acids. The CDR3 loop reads CASSFVLAGALEQYF. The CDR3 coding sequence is TGTGCCAGCAGTTTCGTACTAGCGGGAGCTCTCGAGCAGTACTTC.

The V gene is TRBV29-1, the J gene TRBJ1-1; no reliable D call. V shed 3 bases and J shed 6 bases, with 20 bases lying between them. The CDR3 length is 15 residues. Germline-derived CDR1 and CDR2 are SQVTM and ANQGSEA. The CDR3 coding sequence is TGCAGCGTTGAGTTGAGCCGGTACCTAGAGTCTGAAGCTTTCTTT. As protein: CSVELSRYLESEAFF.

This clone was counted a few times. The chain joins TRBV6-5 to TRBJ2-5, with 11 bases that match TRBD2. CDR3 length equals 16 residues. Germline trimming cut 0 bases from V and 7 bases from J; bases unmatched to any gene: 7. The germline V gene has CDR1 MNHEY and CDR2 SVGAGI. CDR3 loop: CASSYSMASGGSTQYF. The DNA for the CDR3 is TGTGCCAGCAGTTACTCAATGGCTAGCGGGGGGTCGACCCAGTACTTC.

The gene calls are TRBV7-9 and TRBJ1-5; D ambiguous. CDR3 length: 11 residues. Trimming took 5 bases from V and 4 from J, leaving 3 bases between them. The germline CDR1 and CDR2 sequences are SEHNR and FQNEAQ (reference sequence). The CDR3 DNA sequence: TGTGCCAGCAGCCATAATCAGCCCCAGCATTTT. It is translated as CASSHNQPQHF.